These 28 T cell receptor beta chains were sequenced from one sample in a study of blood T cell repertoires in COVID-19. Profiling relied on immunoSEQ multiplex PCR, and the TCRdb table lists in-frame clones only, not all of them. The sample has about 330,000 clones, approximately 92% seen once. Sequenced material: PBMCs or T cells enriched from blood (not recorded which). The receptors here all came from a woman aged 30 to 39 who had recovered from COVID-19.

The genes are TRBV7-9 and TRBJ1-2, with TRBD1 as a possible D gene (6 bases). The CDR3 length is 15 residues. V was cut by 3 bases and J by 2 bases, with 13 bases left in between. CDR1 SEHNR and CDR2 FQNEAQ come from the germline V gene (reference sequence). CDR3 bases: TGTGCCAGCAGCTTCGGGACAACCTCAAACTATGGCTACACCTTC. Its translation: CASSFGTTSNYGYTF.

This clone was observed a single time. The V call is TRBV19, the J call TRBJ1-6; 8 bases agree with TRBD1. Germline CDR1 LNHDA, CDR2 SQIVND (reference sequence). The V and J ends lost 8 bases and 9 bases, in that order; junction bases with no gene match: 6. CDR3 length equals 13 residues. The CDR3 DNA reads TGTGCCAGTGGACAGGGATCGAGTTCACCCCTCCACTTT. Its protein is CASGQGSSSPLHF.

J is TRBJ2-1 and V is TRBV7-2; the match to TRBD2 covers 12 bases. Germline CDR1 and CDR2: SGHTA and FQGNSA. V gave up 3 bases and J gave up 8 bases; unmatched junction bases: 5. This CDR3 region has 15 residues. The CDR3 protein is CASSFLAGGPYEQFF. The CDR3 DNA sequence: TGTGCCAGCAGCTTCCTAGCGGGAGGGCCTTATGAGCAGTTCTTC.

This clone was recorded once. This CDR3 reads CASTSSLRHHTEAFF. In DNA, the CDR3 is TGTGCCAGCACTAGCTCCCTTCGACATCACACTGAAGCTTTCTTT. The chain couples TRBV28 to TRBJ1-1; D gene unclear. Trimming removed 7 bases at V and 3 bases at J, with 18 bases between. Germline loops: CDR1 MDHEN, CDR2 SYDVKM. The CDR3 runs to 15 residues.

This CDR3 is CASSPGLAGGPKFF. The DNA for the CDR3 is TGTGCCAGCAGTCCGGGACTAGCGGGAGGGCCTAAGTTCTTC. The V gene is TRBV28, the J gene TRBJ2-1; 16 nucleotides agree with TRBD2. Germline assignment: CDR1 MDHEN and CDR2 SYDVKM. J was trimmed by 14 bases and V by 5 bases; bases with no gene match: 6. The CDR3 spans 14 residues.

CDR3 protein: CASSHLYSEAFF. Here the CDR3 DNA reads TGCGCCAGCAGCCATCTCTATTCCGAAGCTTTCTTT. V usage is TRBV4-1 and J usage is TRBJ1-1; D uncertain. Germline V gives CDR1 MGHRA, CDR2 YSYEKL. The CDR3 has 12 amino acids. The V end was cut by 3 bases, the J end by 8 bases, with 10 bases between.

This chain connects TRBV7-6 to TRBJ2-7; 7 bases are a match to TRBD2. Germline CDR1 reads SGHVS; CDR2 reads FNYEAQ. V lost 1 base and J lost 3; bases outside the gene matches: 6. The CDR3 extends over 15 amino acids. The CDR3 loop reads CASSLGGGGNYEQYF. The CDR3 region has the DNA TGTGCCAGCAGCTTAGGTGGGGGGGGGAACTACGAGCAGTACTTC. Combining the CDR3 with reference TRBV7-6 and TRBJ2-7 gives the whole variable domain GAGVSQSPRYKVTKRGQDVALRCDPISGHVSLYWYRQALGQGPEFLTYFNYEAQQDKSGLPNDRFSAERPEGSISTLTIQRTEQRDSAMYRCASSLGGGGNYEQYFGPGTRLTVT.

This clone was detected only a few times. This chain uses TRBV7-9 with TRBJ1-1; 8 bases align to TRBD1. This CDR3 is 16 amino acids long. The ends lost 4 bases at V and 2 bases at J; junction bases unmatched: 9. Germline V gene sequence: CDR1 SEHNR, CDR2 FQNEAQ (reference sequence). In nucleotides, the CDR3 is TGTGCCAGCAGCTCATCGAGACAGGGGCTAAACACTGAAGCTTTCTTT. Its protein product is CASSSSRQGLNTEAFF.

The DNA for the CDR3 is TGTGCCAGCAGCTTGCGGAGGACAGATACGCAGTATTTT. The encoded protein is CASSLRRTDTQYF. The rearrangement uses TRBV5-4 and TRBJ2-3; perhaps TRBD2 as D (5 bases). The V gene lost 1 base and the J gene lost 3 bases, with 6 bases spanning the gap. The CDR3 extends over 13 amino acids. CDR1 is SGHNT, CDR2 YYREEE, per germline (reference sequence).

The rearrangement joins TRBV9 to TRBJ2-5; 11 nucleotides agree with TRBD2. J gave up 5 bases and V 3 bases, and 6 bases lay outside the gene matches. This CDR3 comprises 15 residues. The germline gives CDR1 SGDLS, CDR2 YYNGEE. The CDR3 sequence is CASSDSGRDGETQYF. CDR3 DNA sequence: TGTGCCAGCAGCGATAGCGGGAGGGACGGGGAGACCCAGTACTTC.

V usage is TRBV28 and J usage is TRBJ2-5; D call uncertain. Germline CDR1 and CDR2: MDHEN and SYDVKM. The ends were cut back, 6 bases at V and 3 bases at J, with 8 bases in the middle. CDR3 length equals 12 residues. The CDR3 DNA reads as TGTGCCAGCAGGTCCCCAGAAGAGACCCAGTACTTC. Its protein is CASRSPEETQYF.

The chain recombines TRBV2 with TRBJ2-1, with TRBD2 matching over 7 bases. The CDR3 totals 13 residues. Per germline, CDR1 SNHLY and CDR2 FYNNEI. J gave up 8 bases and V 4 bases, and 5 bases lay outside the gene matches. The CDR3 here is CASSGIREDEQFF. The CDR3 coding sequence is TGTGCCAGCAGTGGAATCCGGGAGGATGAGCAGTTCTTC. Looking up the rest from reference TRBV2 and TRBJ2-1 gives the full variable domain: EPEVTQTPSHQVTQMGQEVILRCVPISNHLYFYWYRQILGQKVEFLVSFYNNEISEKSEIFDDQFSVERPDGSNFTLKIRSTKLEDSAMYFCASSGIREDEQFFGPGTRLTVL.

The chain joins TRBV5-1 to TRBJ2-1; 7 nucleotides line up with TRBD2. CDR1 is SGHRS, CDR2 YFSETQ, per germline. The CDR3 totals 13 residues. The junction had 4 bases not matched to a gene; V was cut back by 4 bases and J by 6 bases. The CDR3 protein is CASSRWGGNEQFF. The CDR3 DNA follows: TGCGCCAGCAGCCGGTGGGGGGGCAATGAGCAGTTCTTC.

The V and J genes are TRBV11-2 and TRBJ2-3, with 13 bases lining up with TRBD2. The CDR3 sequence is 17 residues long. Germline lookup yields CDR1 SGHAT and CDR2 FQNNGV. J was trimmed by 3 bases and V by 1 base; bases with no gene match: 4. CDR3 loop: CASSLGTSGGDTDTQYF. CDR3 bases: TGTGCCAGCAGCTTAGGGACTAGCGGGGGCGATACAGATACGCAGTATTTT.

The V gene is TRBV6-5, the J gene TRBJ1-6; D is uncertain. V dropped 7 bases and J dropped 8 bases, with 15 bases sitting between them. The CDR3 covers 14 residues. Germline V gene data show CDR1 as MNHEY and CDR2 as SVGAGI. The CDR3 region is CASTLLVVDSPLHF. For the CDR3, the DNA is TGTGCCAGCACGCTATTAGTGGTCGATTCACCCCTCCACTTT.

This chain links TRBV28 with TRBJ2-5, with 7 bases aligning to TRBD1. The germline gives CDR1 MDHEN, CDR2 SYDVKM. The CDR3 extends over 14 amino acids. Losses at the gene ends were 7 bases for V and 5 bases for J; bases not matched to a gene: 10. The DNA for the CDR3 is TGTGCCAGCACCCCAGACAGGGTTGAGGAGACCCAGTACTTC. Encoded protein: CASTPDRVEETQYF.

The gene calls are TRBV11-2 and TRBJ2-1; TRBD2 matches at 10 bases. Germline V gene data show CDR1 as SGHAT and CDR2 as FQNNGV. The length of the CDR3 is 16 residues. V lost 0 bases, J lost 4 bases, and 3 bases stayed unmatched. The DNA of the CDR3 is TGTGCCAGCAGCTTAGAAGCGGGGGGGCGATACAATGAGCAGTTCTTC. This gives the protein CASSLEAGGRYNEQFF.

This chain joins TRBV5-1 and TRBJ2-1; 11 nucleotides match TRBD2. The CDR3 sequence is 17 residues long. Per the germline V gene, CDR1 is SGHRS and CDR2 is YFSETQ. Unmatched junction bases numbered 8, after V lost 4 bases and J lost 2 bases. CDR3 sequence reads: CASSPRGGLAAYNEQFF. The CDR3 nucleotides read TGCGCCAGCAGCCCCCGGGGGGGACTAGCGGCCTACAATGAGCAGTTCTTC. The whole variable domain, filled in from reference TRBV5-1 and TRBJ2-1, reads KAGVTQTPRYLIKTRGQQVTLSCSPISGHRSVSWYQQTPGQGLQFLFEYFSETQRNKGNFPGRFSGRQFSNSRSEMNVSTLELGDSALYLCASSPRGGLAAYNEQFFGPGTRLTVL.

The chain joins TRBV5-1 to TRBJ2-3; 8 bases agree with TRBD2. V gave up 1 base and J gave up 3 bases; unmatched junction bases: 4. Germline V gives CDR1 SGHRS, CDR2 YFSETQ. The CDR3 loop spans 15 amino acids. DNA of the CDR3: TGCGCCAGCAGCTTGCTTAGCGGGGATACAGATACGCAGTATTTT. This encodes CASSLLSGDTDTQYF. Based on the CDR3 plus reference TRBV5-1 and TRBJ2-3, the full variable domain is KAGVTQTPRYLIKTRGQQVTLSCSPISGHRSVSWYQQTPGQGLQFLFEYFSETQRNKGNFPGRFSGRQFSNSRSEMNVSTLELGDSALYLCASSLLSGDTDTQYFGPGTRLTVL.

The V gene is TRBV9, the J gene TRBJ2-1, with D possibly TRBD2 on 5 matching bases. The CDR3 is made up of 15 amino acids. Germline CDR1 SGDLS, CDR2 YYNGEE. Trimming cost V 3 bases and J 6 bases, with 16 bases left between them. Written as DNA, the CDR3 is TGTGCCAGCAGCGGGCTAACTAGTACCCGCAATGAGCAGTTCTTC. This sequence encodes CASSGLTSTRNEQFF.

The table lists this clone with a count of one. The V and J genes are TRBV19 and TRBJ1-5, with 8 bases fitting TRBD1. Per germline, CDR1 LNHDA and CDR2 SQIVND (reference sequence). Unmatched junction bases numbered 11, after V lost 10 bases and J lost 6 bases. The length of the CDR3 is 14 residues. CDR3 region: CATVNQGAGQPQHF. The CDR3 bases are TGTGCCACGGTCAACCAGGGGGCTGGTCAGCCCCAGCATTTT. The full variable domain, in which reference TRBV19 and TRBJ1-5 provide the parts outside the CDR3, is DGGITQSPKYLFRKEGQNVTLSCEQNLNHDAMYWYRQDPGQGLRLIYYSQIVNDFQKGDIAEGYSVSREKKESFPLTVTSAQKNPTAFYLCATVNQGAGQPQHFGDGTRLSIL.

This chain links TRBV4-1 with TRBJ2-7, with D possibly being TRBD1 (6 bases). The CDR3 totals 15 residues. Between the trimmed V and J ends, which lost 0 bases and 3 bases, there was a span of 12 bases. Germline assignment: CDR1 MGHRA and CDR2 YSYEKL. The CDR3 protein is CASSQDQGTNYEQYF. The CDR3 DNA reads TGCGCCAGCAGCCAAGATCAGGGGACAAACTACGAGCAGTACTTC.

The rearrangement joins TRBV28 to TRBJ1-5; weak D call: TRBD1 (5 bases). The V gene's germline CDR1 is MDHEN and CDR2 SYDVKM. The CDR3 has 17 residues. The CDR3 coding sequence is TGTGCAGGATCTACCAGGGCCGCAGCCTATAGCAATCAGCCCCAGCATTTT. Translation gives CAGSTRAAAYSNQPQHF. Full variable domain (missing parts from reference TRBV28 and TRBJ1-5): DVKVTQSSRYLVKRTGEKVFLECVQDMDHENMFWYRQDPGLGLRLIYFSYDVKMKEKGDIPEGYSVSREKKERFSLILESASTNQTSMYLCAGSTRAAAYSNQPQHFGDGTRLSIL.

J is TRBJ1-2 and V is TRBV20-1; D possibly corresponds to TRBD1 (6 bases). CDR1 is DFQATT, CDR2 SNEGSKA, per germline (reference sequence). Trimming stripped 4 bases from V and 0 bases from J, with 18 bases between. The CDR3 is 16 residues long. DNA of the CDR3: TGCAGTGCTAATGATATGGGGGCGCAGTCTAACTATGGCTACACCTTC. It encodes CSANDMGAQSNYGYTF.

The chain employs TRBV28 and TRBJ1-1, with a possible D match to TRBD1 (5 bases). In germline, CDR1 is MDHEN, CDR2 SYDVKM. The CDR3 covers 14 residues. Trimming shortened V by 6 bases and J by 4 bases, and 15 bases separated the two germline ends. CDR3 loop: CASSRWGGGTEAFF. As DNA, the CDR3 is TGTGCCAGCAGCCGATGGGGGGGTGGCACTGAAGCTTTCTTT.

This chain joins TRBV30 and TRBJ2-1; 14 nucleotides agree with TRBD2. Germline V gene lookup returns CDR1 GTSNPN and CDR2 SVGIG (reference sequence). Losses at the gene ends were 1 base for V and 0 bases for J; bases not matched to a gene: 8. The CDR3 is 19 residues long. DNA for the CDR3: TGTGCCTGGAGTGGGGTCGGGACTAGCGGGGGTTTCTCCTACAATGAGCAGTTCTTC. Amino acids: CAWSGVGTSGGFSYNEQFF. The full variable domain, in which reference TRBV30 and TRBJ2-1 provide the parts outside the CDR3, is SQTIHQWPATLVQPVGSPLSLECTVEGTSNPNLYWYRQAAGRGLQLLFYSVGIGQISSEVPQNLSASRPQDRQFILSSKKLLLSDSGFYLCAWSGVGTSGGFSYNEQFFGPGTRLTVL.

CDR3 region: CASRRTENSNQPQHF. CDR3 nucleotides: TGTGCCAGTAGACGGACAGAAAATAGCAATCAGCCCCAGCATTTT. V is TRBV19 and J is TRBJ1-5, with a possible D match to TRBD1 (6 bases). The CDR3 sequence is 15 residues long. Germline V gene data show CDR1 as LNHDA and CDR2 as SQIVND (reference sequence). With 6 bases removed from V and 0 bases from J, the gap between germline ends came to 12 bases.

This clone was detected once. This chain connects TRBV27 to TRBJ2-7; D is unresolved. Germline CDR1 is MNHEY and CDR2 is SMNVEV (reference sequence). This CDR3 has 14 residues. V was clipped by 2 bases and J by 0 bases, with 8 bases between them. For the CDR3, the DNA is TGTGCCAGCAGTTTAGTGGGCAACTCCTACGAGCAGTACTTC. It codes for CASSLVGNSYEQYF.